This entry features one TCR beta chain sequence. This sample is drawn from a study of technical replicates of blood from a handful of donors. TCRdb's copy holds only in-frame clones and misses some; the assay was immunoSEQ multiplex PCR. The data contain about 83,000 clones, 96% of them singletons. Sequenced material: T cells isolated from PBMCs. The receptor was derived from a human donor in good health.

The CDR3 sequence is CASSVDAGEDTQYF. The CDR3 coding sequence is TGTGCCAGCAGCGTAGATGCGGGAGAGGATACGCAGTATTTT. The gene calls are TRBV9 and TRBJ2-3; TRBD2 aligns across 7 bases. Germline CDR1 reads SGDLS; CDR2 reads YYNGEE. The CDR3 is 14 residues long. The junction had 4 bases not matched to a gene; V was cut back by 0 bases and J by 6 bases.